The rows below give T cell receptor beta chains drawn from one sample of a study of cytomegalovirus exposure and HLA in healthy donors. Profiled with immunoSEQ multiplex PCR; TCRdb holds only in-frame clones, not every one. The table shows 150,000 to 200,000 clones, with roughly 72% occurring only once. The specimen was PBMCs. The receptors stem from a woman in her thirties or forties in good health and CMV-seronegative. Both conserved end residues are part of each CDR3. Each record gives: J gene, V gene, clone size, D gene, CDR3 DNA, CDR3 protein. D genes are given only for firm matches. For some rows the clone size is stated as once, few or many, or as a class when expanded; others skip it.

J: TRBJ2-1
V: TRBV9
size: NA
D: TRBD2
DNA: TGTGCCAGCAGCGCAAGCGGGACCTACAATGAGCAGTTCTTC
CDR3: CASSASGTYNEQFF

J: TRBJ2-7
V: TRBV13
size: once
D: NA
DNA: TGTGCCAGCAGCCTACAGGGGGGGATCTACGAGCAGTACTTC
CDR3: CASSLQGGIYEQYF

J: TRBJ2-7
V: TRBV10-1
size: NA
D: NA
DNA: TGCGCCAGCAGTGTATCACAAATCTCCTACGAGCAGTACTTC
CDR3: CASSVSQISYEQYF

J: TRBJ1-1
V: TRBV7-3
size: NA
D: NA
DNA: TGTGCCAGCAGCCCAAGGTCTAAGGAGGAGGCTTTCTTT
CDR3: CASSPRSKEEAFF

J: TRBJ2-3
V: TRBV6-4
size: NA
D: TRBD2
DNA: TGTGCCAGCAGTGACCCCAACCGTACTAGCGGCCCCACAGATACGCAGTATTTT
CDR3: CASSDPNRTSGPTDTQYF

J: TRBJ2-3
V: TRBV10-3
size: NA
D: NA
DNA: TGTGCCATCAGTGAGTCCGGGAAGTACACAGATACGCAGTATTTT
CDR3: CAISESGKYTDTQYF

J: TRBJ1-2
V: TRBV5-1
size: once
D: NA
DNA: TGCGCCAGCAGCCCGGCGCGGGTAGATGGCTACACCTTC
CDR3: CASSPARVDGYTF

J: TRBJ2-7
V: TRBV5-6
size: once
D: TRBD2
DNA: TGTGCCAGCAGCCGTCGGTCGCTAGCGGGACTCGAGCAGTACTTC
CDR3: CASSRRSLAGLEQYF

J: TRBJ1-2
V: TRBV6-1
size: NA
D: TRBD1
DNA: TGTGCCAGCAGCCATGGACAGGCAGATCGGTATGGCTACACCTTC
CDR3: CASSHGQADRYGYTF

J: TRBJ2-3
V: TRBV18
size: NA
D: TRBD1
DNA: TGTGCCAGCTCATCCGGGACAGGGATCACAGATACGCAGTATTTT
CDR3: CASSSGTGITDTQYF

J: TRBJ1-2
V: TRBV5-1
size: NA
D: TRBD1
DNA: TGCGCCAGCAGCCGGGGGGACAGGGTGACTGATGGCTACACCTTC
CDR3: CASSRGDRVTDGYTF

J: TRBJ2-1
V: TRBV28
size: NA
D: NA
DNA: TGTGCCAGCAGTCCAGCCATTGGGGAGAATGAGCAGTTCTTC
CDR3: CASSPAIGENEQFF

J: TRBJ2-7
V: TRBV4-2
size: NA
D: TRBD2
DNA: TGTGCCAGCAGCCACGTGACTAGCGGGGGATACGAGCAGTACTTC
CDR3: CASSHVTSGGYEQYF

J: TRBJ1-2
V: TRBV6-5
size: NA
D: TRBD1
DNA: TGTGCCAGCAGTCGGTCGGCGGACAGGGCTGGCTACACCTTC
CDR3: CASSRSADRAGYTF

J: TRBJ2-7
V: TRBV5-6
size: NA
D: TRBD1
DNA: TGTGCCAGCAGCTTCGGACAGGGTCTTTACGAGCAGTACTTC
CDR3: CASSFGQGLYEQYF

J: TRBJ1-1
V: TRBV6-1
size: NA
D: NA
DNA: TGTGCCAGCAGTCCATCGGTGAACACTGAAGCTTTCTTT
CDR3: CASSPSVNTEAFF

J: TRBJ2-2
V: TRBV23-1
size: NA
D: NA
DNA: TGCGCCAGCAGTCACTCCGGCGAGGTCGGGGAGCTGTTTTTT
CDR3: CASSHSGEVGELFF

J: TRBJ1-5
V: TRBV5-1
size: NA
D: NA
DNA: TGCGCCAGCAGCTTGGGTGAAGAGTATCAGCCCCAGCATTTT
CDR3: CASSLGEEYQPQHF

J: TRBJ1-3
V: TRBV10-3
size: few
D: NA
DNA: TGTGCCATCAGTGACGGGACACCGTCTGGAAACACCATATATTTT
CDR3: CAISDGTPSGNTIYF

J: TRBJ2-7
V: TRBV10-3
size: once
D: NA
DNA: TGTGCCATCGAACCGGGCTCCTACGAGCAGTACTTC
CDR3: CAIEPGSYEQYF

J: TRBJ2-1
V: TRBV11-2
size: NA
D: NA
DNA: TGTGCCAGCTACTCGATTAGAACCCATGAGCAGTTCTTC
CDR3: CASYSIRTHEQFF

J: TRBJ1-4
V: TRBV30
size: NA
D: NA
DNA: TGTGCCTGGAGCGCAACAGGGTTCGTAGGTGAAAAACTGTTTTTT
CDR3: CAWSATGFVGEKLFF

J: TRBJ1-2
V: TRBV18
size: NA
D: NA
DNA: TGTGCCAGCTCACCGGGGACGGGGGATTTCAAAGGCTACACCTTC
CDR3: CASSPGTGDFKGYTF

J: TRBJ2-7
V: TRBV5-8
size: NA
D: TRBD1
DNA: TGTGCCAGCAGTGATGGGACAGCCTACGAGCAGTACTTC
CDR3: CASSDGTAYEQYF

J: TRBJ1-2
V: TRBV2
size: NA
D: TRBD1
DNA: TGTGCCAGCGAACAGGGGGCCCCCCGAGTGGGCTACACCTTC
CDR3: CASEQGAPRVGYTF

J: TRBJ1-5
V: TRBV6-1
size: NA
D: NA
DNA: TGTGCCAGCAGCCAAGAGGCCCACAGCAATCAGCCCCAGCATTTT
CDR3: CASSQEAHSNQPQHF

J: TRBJ1-1
V: TRBV5-1
size: NA
D: NA
DNA: TGCGCCAGCAGCTTCGGGGGATCGGGGTCAGCTTTCTTT
CDR3: CASSFGGSGSAFF